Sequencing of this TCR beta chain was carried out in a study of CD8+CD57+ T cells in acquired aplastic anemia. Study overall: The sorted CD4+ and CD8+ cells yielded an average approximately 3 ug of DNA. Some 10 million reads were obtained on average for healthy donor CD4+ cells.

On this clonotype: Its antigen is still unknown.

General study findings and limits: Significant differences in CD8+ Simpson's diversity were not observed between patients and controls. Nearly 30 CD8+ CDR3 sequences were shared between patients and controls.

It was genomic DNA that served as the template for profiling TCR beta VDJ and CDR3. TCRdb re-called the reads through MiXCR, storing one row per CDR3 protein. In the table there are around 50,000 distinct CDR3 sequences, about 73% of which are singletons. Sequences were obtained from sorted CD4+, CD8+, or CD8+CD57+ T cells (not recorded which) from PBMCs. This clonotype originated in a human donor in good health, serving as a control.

The CDR3 is CATSPRLAGGQDTQYF. As DNA, the CDR3 is TGTGCCACCAGCCCTCGACTAGCGGGAGGACAAGATACGCAGTATTTT. This chain uses TRBV15 with TRBJ2-3; 13 bases fit TRBD2. The length of the CDR3 is 16 residues. Per the germline V gene, CDR1 is LNHNV and CDR2 is YYDKDF (reference sequence). V was clipped by 5 bases and J by 5 bases; unmatched bases: 7.